The sequence of this TCR beta chain was determined in a study of cytomegalovirus exposure and HLA in healthy donors. The CDR3 runs to 14 residues. Germline CDR1 and CDR2: SGDLS and YYNGEE. J was trimmed by 5 bases and V by 1 base; bases with no gene match: 3. The study, taken as a whole, reports: A cluster of highly shared sequence variants was likely a sequencing artifact. In an earlier analysis, about 87% or about 30%: the productive usage of most TCR beta V segments. Most subjects' HLA-A and HLA-B alleles were reportedly predicted from TCR beta sequences.

The PCR contained 60 Vbeta and 13 Jbeta primers. Original handling: In a later analysis, of 80 million or so unique beta chains, roughly 10 million appeared in at least two donors. Assay used: immunoSEQ multiplex PCR; TCRdb lists only in-frame clones, some missing. That table is the source of V, J and clone size, and D and trimming were worked out from the DNA. The data hold 170,000 or so clones, with 60% to 80% observed a single time. Turning to this clone: Its target is unknown.

This sequence originates from a woman in her 50s in good health and CMV-seropositive. Input material: PBMCs. This rearrangement joins TRBV9 to TRBJ2-7; 10 bases fit TRBD2. Here the CDR3 DNA reads TGTGCCAGCAGCGTAAGGACTAGCGGCGACGAGCAGTACTTC. This sequence encodes CASSVRTSGDEQYF.